A single sample gave rise to the 6 T cell receptor beta chains below, sequenced in a study of cytomegalovirus exposure and HLA in healthy donors. PCR employed 60 Vbeta and 13 Jbeta primers. Clones were sequenced by immunoSEQ multiplex PCR, and TCRdb holds only the in-frame ones, with some missing. The table records about 120,000 clones, roughly 60% of them present only once. The sample consisted of PBMCs. Every receptor here comes from a man aged 35 to 55 in good health and CMV-seropositive.

In this sample, this clone turned up a few times. The chain links TRBV5-8 to TRBJ1-4; D unclear. Trimming pared 2 bases from V and 7 bases from J, leaving 15 bases between. Germline CDR1 reads SGHTS; CDR2 reads YDEGEE. The CDR3 contains 15 residues. CDR3 DNA: TGTGCCAGCAGCTTTCTCCGGACTAAGGGTGAAAAACTGTTTTTT. It codes for CASSFLRTKGEKLFF.

The V gene is TRBV5-1, the J gene TRBJ2-3; possible D gene TRBD1, 6 bases. CDR1 SGHRS and CDR2 YFSETQ come from the germline V gene. The CDR3 contains 16 residues. V was shortened by 4 bases and J by 0 bases, with 15 bases between the two germline ends. The CDR3 is CASSPLGAGSTDTQYF. CDR3 coding DNA: TGCGCCAGCAGCCCTTTGGGGGCAGGTAGCACAGATACGCAGTATTTT.

This clone occurred a few times. This chain connects TRBV5-4 to TRBJ1-2; D uncertain. Per the germline V gene, CDR1 is SGHNT and CDR2 is YYREEE (reference sequence). The V and J ends lost 4 bases and 5 bases respectively, with 6 bases between them. The CDR3 totals 11 residues. CDR3 residues: CASSAQYGYTF. DNA of the CDR3: TGTGCCAGCAGCGCGCAATATGGCTACACCTTC.

The chain recombines TRBV18 with TRBJ2-1; tentative D call: TRBD1 (5 bases). V was cut by 2 bases and J by 4 bases, with 12 bases left in between. The CDR3 spans 15 residues. CDR1 is KGHSH, CDR2 LQKENI, per germline. The CDR3 bases are TGTGCCAGCTCACCAGCAGGGCCCTCTTACAATGAGCAGTTCTTC. Translating it yields CASSPAGPSYNEQFF.

V is TRBV6-5 and J is TRBJ2-5; D is possibly TRBD1 (6 bases). This CDR3 spans 15 amino acids. Trimming shortened V by 6 bases and J by 1 base, and 15 bases separated the two germline ends. Germline V gene sequence: CDR1 MNHEY, CDR2 SVGAGI. CDR3 sequence: CASSQYTGSQETQYF. In DNA form, the CDR3 reads TGTGCCAGCAGCCAGTATACAGGGTCCCAAGAGACCCAGTACTTC.

This clone has a single count. The V gene is TRBV28, the J gene TRBJ2-7, with D possibly being TRBD2 (5 bases). This CDR3 is built from 13 residues. Per germline, CDR1 MDHEN and CDR2 SYDVKM. Trimming took off 5 bases at V and 5 bases at J, with 13 bases between the two ends. CDR3 loop: CASSPGSPNEQYF. As DNA, the CDR3 is TGTGCCAGCAGTCCTGGGAGCCCCAACGAGCAGTACTTC.